This TCR beta chain emerged from a study of T cell responses to AZD1222 COVID-19 vaccine. At the level of the study: Second doses were pooled across both intervals (about 4 or about 12 weeks).

Generated by immunoSEQ multiplex PCR, the TCRdb table keeps only in-frame clones and is missing some. Here the sample spans 150,000 to 200,000 clones, approximately 94% being singletons. Between the trimmed V and J ends, which lost 5 bases and 7 bases, there was a span of 14 bases. Germline CDR1 and CDR2: WSHSY and SAAADI. The length of the CDR3 is 13 residues. Notes on this clone: No antigen is known for it.

General study points: Within unmutated variant regions lay the reported targets of nearly half of spike-specific TCRs.

The V and J genes are TRBV10-2 and TRBJ1-2, with D possibly being TRBD1 (6 bases). This TCR came from an adult in good health. The sequencing here drew on peripheral blood, taken on day 0 of AZD1222 vaccination. The CDR3 nucleotides read TGCGCCAGCAGTCTTGACAGGTGGAGTGGCTACACCTTC. Its translation is CASSLDRWSGYTF.